This TCR beta chain was profiled in a study of blood T cell repertoires in COVID-19. The CDR3 is 16 amino acids. The germline V gene has CDR1 SGHDT and CDR2 YYEEEE. V lost 7 bases to trimming and J lost 3 bases; unmatched junction nucleotides: 10. In the original analysis: Reference gene primer amplification gave estimated nucleated cell counts. Method: immunoSEQ multiplex PCR; TCRdb's copy keeps in-frame clones and lacks some. That table supplies the V and J calls and clone size; D and trimming were determined from the DNA. The repertoire holds 250,000 to 300,000 clones, 87% seen once, with about 1.6% in the top ten.

The specimen sequenced was peripheral blood. This chain uses TRBV5-6 with TRBJ1-3, with 10 positions matching TRBD1. The origin of this receptor is a woman aged 40 to 55 who had recovered from COVID-19. As DNA, the CDR3 is TGTGCCAGCGTTCGGGACAGGGGTTTACGTGGAAACACCATATATTTT. Translating gives CASVRDRGLRGNTIYF.